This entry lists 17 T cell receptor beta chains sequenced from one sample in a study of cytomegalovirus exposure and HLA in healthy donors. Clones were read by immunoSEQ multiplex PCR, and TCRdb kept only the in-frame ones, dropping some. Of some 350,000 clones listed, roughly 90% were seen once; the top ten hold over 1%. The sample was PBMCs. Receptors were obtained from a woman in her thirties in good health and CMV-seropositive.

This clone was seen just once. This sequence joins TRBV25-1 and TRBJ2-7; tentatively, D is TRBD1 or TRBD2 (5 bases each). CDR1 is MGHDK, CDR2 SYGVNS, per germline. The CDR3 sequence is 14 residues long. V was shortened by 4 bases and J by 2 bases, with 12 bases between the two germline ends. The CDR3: CASSAGGGTYEQYF. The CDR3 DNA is TGTGCCAGCAGTGCAGGTGGGGGAACCTACGAGCAGTACTTC.

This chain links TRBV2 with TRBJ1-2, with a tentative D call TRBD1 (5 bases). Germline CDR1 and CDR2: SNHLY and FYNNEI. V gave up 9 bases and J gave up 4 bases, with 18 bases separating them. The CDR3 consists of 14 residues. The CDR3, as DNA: TGTGCCAGAGCTGGAAGTAGGGGCGGCTATGGCTACACCTTC. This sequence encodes CARAGSRGGYGYTF.

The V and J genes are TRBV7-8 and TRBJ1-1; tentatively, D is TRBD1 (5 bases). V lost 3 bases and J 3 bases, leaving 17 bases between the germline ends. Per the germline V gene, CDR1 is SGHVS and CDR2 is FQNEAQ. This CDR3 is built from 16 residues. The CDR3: CASSFGRAFPHTEAFF. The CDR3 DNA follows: TGTGCCAGCAGCTTTGGCAGGGCTTTTCCCCACACTGAAGCTTTCTTT.

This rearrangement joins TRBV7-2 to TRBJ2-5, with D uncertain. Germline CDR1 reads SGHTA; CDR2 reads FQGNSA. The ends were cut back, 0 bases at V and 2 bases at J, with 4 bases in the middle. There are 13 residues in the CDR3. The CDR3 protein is CASSLAFQETQYF. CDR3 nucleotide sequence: TGTGCCAGCAGCTTAGCGTTTCAAGAGACCCAGTACTTC.

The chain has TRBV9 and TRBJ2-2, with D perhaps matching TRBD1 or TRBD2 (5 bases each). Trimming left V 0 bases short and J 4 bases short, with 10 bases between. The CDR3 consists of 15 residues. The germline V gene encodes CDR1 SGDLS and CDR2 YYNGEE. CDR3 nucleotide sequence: TGTGCCAGCAGCGTAGTGGGGACCGCCACCGGGGAGCTGTTTTTT. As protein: CASSVVGTATGELFF.

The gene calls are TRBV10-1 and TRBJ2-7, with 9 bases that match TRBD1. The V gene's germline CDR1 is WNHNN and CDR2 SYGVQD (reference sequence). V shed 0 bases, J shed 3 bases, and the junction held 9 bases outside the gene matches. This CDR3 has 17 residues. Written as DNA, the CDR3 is TGCGCCAGCAGTGAGTCGATCAATAGGGACAGGGACTACGAGCAGTACTTC. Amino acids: CASSESINRDRDYEQYF.

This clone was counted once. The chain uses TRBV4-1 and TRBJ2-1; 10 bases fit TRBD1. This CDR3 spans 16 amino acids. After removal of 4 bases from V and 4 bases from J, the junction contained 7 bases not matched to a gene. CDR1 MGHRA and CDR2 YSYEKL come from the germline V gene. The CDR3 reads CASSPPGQGIYNEQFF. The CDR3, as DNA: TGCGCCAGCAGCCCCCCGGGACAGGGGATTTACAATGAGCAGTTCTTC.

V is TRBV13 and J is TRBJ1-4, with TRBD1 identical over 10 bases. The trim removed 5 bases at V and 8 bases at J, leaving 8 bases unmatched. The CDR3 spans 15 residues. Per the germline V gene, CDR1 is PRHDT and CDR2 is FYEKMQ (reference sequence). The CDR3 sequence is CASSGRGTGEEKLFF. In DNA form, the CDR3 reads TGTGCCAGCAGCGGCCGTGGGACAGGGGAGGAAAAACTGTTTTTT.

The chain's CDR3 is CASGTGDEKLFF. The CDR3 bases are TGTGCCAGTGGGACAGGGGATGAAAAACTGTTTTTT. The chain couples TRBV25-1 to TRBJ1-4; 10 bases fit TRBD1. J gave up 6 bases and V 9 bases, and 1 base lay outside the gene matches. The germline gives CDR1 MGHDK, CDR2 SYGVNS. This CDR3 is built from 12 residues.

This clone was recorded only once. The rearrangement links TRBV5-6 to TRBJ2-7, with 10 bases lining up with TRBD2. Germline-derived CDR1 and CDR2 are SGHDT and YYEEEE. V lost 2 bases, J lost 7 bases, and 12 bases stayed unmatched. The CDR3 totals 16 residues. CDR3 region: CASSFNLAGAFGEQYF. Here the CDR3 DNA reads TGTGCCAGCAGCTTTAACCTAGCGGGAGCCTTTGGTGAGCAGTACTTC.

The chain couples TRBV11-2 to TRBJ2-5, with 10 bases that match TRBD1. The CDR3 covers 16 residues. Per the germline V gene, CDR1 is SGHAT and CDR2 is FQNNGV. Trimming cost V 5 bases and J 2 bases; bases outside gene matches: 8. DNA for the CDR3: TGTGCCAGCAGCACGCGGACAGGGGGGAGACAAGAGACCCAGTACTTC. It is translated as CASSTRTGGRQETQYF.

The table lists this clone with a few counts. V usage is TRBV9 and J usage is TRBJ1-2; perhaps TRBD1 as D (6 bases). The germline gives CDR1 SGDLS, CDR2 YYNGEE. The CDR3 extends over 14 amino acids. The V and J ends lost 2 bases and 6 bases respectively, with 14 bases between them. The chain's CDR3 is CASSVSGQGHGYTF. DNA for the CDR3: TGTGCCAGCAGCGTTTCGGGTCAGGGGCATGGCTACACCTTC. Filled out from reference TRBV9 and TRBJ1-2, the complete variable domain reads DSGVTQTPKHLITATGQRVTLRCSPRSGDLSVYWYQQSLDQGLQFLIQYYNGEERAKGNILERFSAQQFPDLHSELNLSSLELGDSALYFCASSVSGQGHGYTFGSGTRLTVV.

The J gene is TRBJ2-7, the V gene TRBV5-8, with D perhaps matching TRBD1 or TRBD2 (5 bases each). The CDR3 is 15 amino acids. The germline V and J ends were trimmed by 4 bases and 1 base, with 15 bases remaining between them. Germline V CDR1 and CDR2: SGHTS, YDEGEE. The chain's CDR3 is CASSIAYRSSYEQYF. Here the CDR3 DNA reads TGTGCCAGCAGCATAGCGTACAGGAGTTCCTACGAGCAGTACTTC.

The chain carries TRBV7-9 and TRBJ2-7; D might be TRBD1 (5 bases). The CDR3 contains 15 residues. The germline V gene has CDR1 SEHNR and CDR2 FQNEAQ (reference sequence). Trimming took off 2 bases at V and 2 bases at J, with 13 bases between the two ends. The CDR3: CASSLFSAGPYEQYF. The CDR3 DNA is TGTGCCAGCAGCTTATTCTCTGCAGGGCCCTACGAGCAGTACTTC. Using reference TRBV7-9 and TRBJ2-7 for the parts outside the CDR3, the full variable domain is DTGVSQNPRHKITKRGQNVTFRCDPISEHNRLYWYRQTLGQGPEFLTYFQNEAQLEKSRLLSDRFSAERPKGSFSTLEIQRTEQGDSAMYLCASSLFSAGPYEQYFGPGTRLTVT.

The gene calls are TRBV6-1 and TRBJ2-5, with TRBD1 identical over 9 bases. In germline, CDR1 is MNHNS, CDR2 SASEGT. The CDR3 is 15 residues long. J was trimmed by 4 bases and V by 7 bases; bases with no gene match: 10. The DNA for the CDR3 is TGTGCCAGCACCCCAACAGGGGGCGGGAGAGAGACCCAGTACTTC. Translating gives CASTPTGGGRETQYF.

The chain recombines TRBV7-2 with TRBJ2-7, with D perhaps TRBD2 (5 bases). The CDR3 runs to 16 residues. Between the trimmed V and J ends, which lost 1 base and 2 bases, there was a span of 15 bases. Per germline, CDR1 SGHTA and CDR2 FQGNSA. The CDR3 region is CASSLVSGLIAYEQYF. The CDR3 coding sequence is TGTGCCAGCAGCTTAGTCTCGGGATTGATTGCCTACGAGCAGTACTTC. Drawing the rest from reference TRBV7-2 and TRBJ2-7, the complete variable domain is GAGVSQSPSNKVTEKGKDVELRCDPISGHTALYWYRQSLGQGLEFLIYFQGNSAPDKSGLPSDRFSAERTGGSVSTLTIQRTQQEDSAVYLCASSLVSGLIAYEQYFGPGTRLTVT.

The CDR3 DNA is TGCGCCAGCAGCCCACGACAGACGGGGATGAACACTGAAGCTTTCTTT. Translation gives CASSPRQTGMNTEAFF. The genes are TRBV5-1 and TRBJ1-1, with TRBD1 as a possible D gene (5 bases). CDR1 and CDR2 from the germline V gene are SGHRS and YFSETQ. The CDR3 is made up of 16 amino acids. Trimming left V 4 bases short and J 0 bases short, with 16 bases between.